These T cell receptor beta chains were read from a single sample in a study of T cells after yellow fever vaccination. TCRdb recomputed calls from the 5' RACE reads with MiXCR, one row per CDR3 protein. The repertoire holds under 250,000 distinct CDR3 sequences, with approximately 3% as singletons. The material was CD4+ T cells sorted from PBMCs, obtained 10 days after the yellow fever booster vaccination. The receptors stem from a man aged 18 to 29 who received the YFV17D yellow fever vaccine. Each CDR3 is given with its conserved first and last residue. Each record gives: clone size, J gene, D gene, V gene, CDR3 protein, CDR3 DNA. D genes are given only for firm matches. Part of the rows lack a size; the others show once, few, many or a class for expanded clones.

many,TRBJ2-5,-,TRBV5-1,CASSLSGGTGVETQYF,TGCGCCAGCAGCTTGAGTGGGGGGACTGGAGTAGAGACCCAGTACTTC
-,TRBJ2-5,TRBD2,TRBV5-1,CASSYSGGAVETQYF,TGCGCCAGCAGCTATAGCGGGGGGGCCGTCGAGACCCAGTACTTC
-,TRBJ1-5,-,TRBV19,CASSRAGRVSNQPQHF,TGTGCCAGTAGTAGGGCAGGGAGGGTGAGCAATCAGCCCCAGCATTTT
many,TRBJ2-3,TRBD1,TRBV5-1,CASSSEQGATDTQYF,TGCGCCAGCAGCTCAGAACAGGGGGCTACAGATACGCAGTATTTT
-,TRBJ2-2,TRBD2,TRBV18,CASSPPGLAGVVTGELFF,TGTGCCAGCTCACCCCCGGGACTAGCGGGGGTCGTCACCGGGGAGCTGTTTTTT
many,TRBJ2-3,-,TRBV18,CASREGAADTQYF,TGTGCCAGCCGCGAGGGCGCGGCAGATACGCAGTATTTT
many,TRBJ1-2,-,TRBV19,CASSIDHGYGYTF,TGTGCCAGTAGTATAGATCACGGCTATGGCTACACCTTC
many,TRBJ2-5,TRBD2,TRBV5-4,CASSLAGLEATQYF,TGTGCCAGCAGCTTGGCGGGACTAGAGGCGACCCAGTACTTC
-,TRBJ2-3,TRBD1,TRBV15,CATSPGQGPDTDTQYF,TGTGCCACCAGTCCTGGACAGGGACCGGACACAGATACGCAGTATTTT
many,TRBJ1-1,-,TRBV12-3/TRBV12-4,CASSFGTINTEAFF,TGTGCCAGCAGTTTCGGGACAATTAACACTGAAGCTTTCTTT
-,TRBJ2-1,-,TRBV20-1,CSATAGGAYNEQFF,TGCAGTGCTACCGCAGGGGGGGCCTACAATGAGCAGTTCTTC
-,TRBJ1-1,TRBD1,TRBV5-1,CASSFGRGDTEAFF,TGCGCCAGCAGCTTCGGCAGGGGGGACACTGAAGCTTTCTTT
few,TRBJ2-3,TRBD2,TRBV6-1,CASLGGGAAPSTDTQYF,TGTGCCAGCCTCGGGGGGGGTGCGGCACCTAGCACAGATACGCAGTATTTT
many,TRBJ2-3,TRBD1,TRBV18,CASSPVRTGYSTDTQYF,TGTGCCAGCTCACCAGTCCGGACAGGGTACTCCACAGATACGCAGTATTTT
few,TRBJ1-1,-,TRBV6-5,CASSYSTVYAEAFF,TGTGCCAGCAGTTACTCGACGGTTTACGCTGAAGCTTTCTTT
many,TRBJ1-2,-,TRBV4-2,CASSHPGTYGYTF,TGTGCCAGCAGCCACCCCGGGACATATGGCTACACCTTC
-,TRBJ2-2,-,TRBV4-2,CASSQGVQTLTGELFF,TGTGCCAGCAGCCAAGGTGTACAGACCTTAACCGGGGAGCTGTTTTTT
-,TRBJ2-3,TRBD2,TRBV7-2,CASTRRGVGGERDTQYF,TGTGCCAGCACCCGGCGAGGGGTCGGGGGGGAAAGGGATACGCAGTATTTT
many,TRBJ2-3,-,TRBV5-1,CASNDPGSQDTQYF,TGCGCCAGCAACGACCCGGGCAGCCAAGATACGCAGTATTTT
many,TRBJ2-7,-,TRBV12-3/TRBV12-4,CASSLLGVSYEQYF,TGTGCCAGCAGTTTATTAGGGGTTTCCTACGAGCAGTACTTC
-,TRBJ2-2,-,TRBV7-6,CASSFALSNTGELFF,TGTGCCAGCAGCTTTGCCCTGTCGAACACCGGGGAGCTGTTTTTT
many,TRBJ2-1,TRBD1,TRBV12-3/TRBV12-4,CASSPGTGVNEQFF,TGTGCCAGCAGTCCCGGGACAGGGGTCAATGAGCAGTTCTTC
many,TRBJ2-5,TRBD2,TRBV4-1,CASSQSGGAVETQYF,TGCGCCAGCAGCCAAAGCGGGGGGGCCGTGGAGACCCAGTACTTC
many,TRBJ2-1,-,TRBV21-1,CASSAPGTPYNEQFF,TGTGCCAGCAGCGCCCCCGGGACTCCGTACAATGAGCAGTTCTTC
-,TRBJ1-2,TRBD1,TRBV7-8,CASSLGGGGYTF,TGTGCCAGCAGCTTAGGAGGGGGCGGCTACACCTTC
few,TRBJ1-2,-,TRBV7-9,CASSLEAEYGYTF,TGTGCCAGCAGCTTAGAGGCAGAGTATGGCTACACCTTC
-,TRBJ2-3,TRBD2,TRBV10-3,CAISESTSGSTDTQYF,TGTGCCATCAGTGAGTCGACTAGCGGGAGCACAGATACGCAGTATTTT
many,TRBJ1-4,-,TRBV28,CASRSRTNQLGKLFF,TGTGCCAGCAGATCACGGACGAACCAGCTTGGCAAACTGTTTTTT
-,TRBJ2-3,-,TRBV11-2,CASSSPYTDTQYF,TGTGCCAGCAGCTCCCCATACACAGATACGCAGTATTTT
many,TRBJ1-6,-,TRBV7-2,CASSLRGLEEPLHF,TGTGCCAGCAGCTTACGGGGTCTGGAGGAGCCCCTCCACTTT
many,TRBJ2-3,-,TRBV29-1,CSVNRDPDTQYF,TGCAGCGTAAACAGGGACCCAGATACGCAGTATTTT
few,TRBJ2-7,-,TRBV4-1,CASSPLGRGLYEQYF,TGCGCCAGCAGCCCCCTGGGGAGGGGGCTGTACGAGCAGTACTTC
few,TRBJ2-6,-,TRBV5-6,CASSWGAGANVLTF,TGTGCCAGCAGCTGGGGGGCCGGGGCCAACGTCCTGACTTTC
many,TRBJ1-1,TRBD1,TRBV6-5,CASRRGQGTEAFF,TGTGCTAGCAGAAGGGGACAGGGCACTGAAGCTTTCTTT
-,TRBJ2-5,-,TRBV5-1,CASSLRTRSQETQYF,TGCGCCAGCAGCCTCCGGACCCGTAGTCAAGAGACCCAGTACTTC
few,TRBJ1-1,-,TRBV5-6,CASSLGWTANTEAFF,TGTGCCAGCAGCTTGGGATGGACAGCAAACACTGAAGCTTTCTTT
-,TRBJ1-5,-,TRBV19,CASRGGRGEGNGNQPQHF,TGTGCCAGTAGAGGAGGCAGGGGTGAGGGGAATGGCAATCAGCCCCAGCATTTT
-,TRBJ2-1,-,TRBV12-3/TRBV12-4,CASRAPGSYHEQFF,TGTGCCAGCAGAGCTCCGGGCTCCTACCATGAGCAGTTCTTC
many,TRBJ2-1,-,TRBV29-1,CSVDASGWGEQFF,TGCAGCGTTGATGCGTCAGGGTGGGGTGAGCAGTTCTTC
few,TRBJ1-5,TRBD1,TRBV15,CATSRDRGQGQNSFQPQHF,TGTGCCACCAGCAGAGATCGGGGACAGGGACAAAACTCTTTTCAGCCCCAGCATTTT
-,TRBJ1-2,-,TRBV29-1,CSVEWARVGYTF,TGCAGCGTTGAGTGGGCCAGGGTCGGCTACACCTTC
many,TRBJ2-7,-,TRBV7-9,CASSPIVGTYEQYF,TGTGCCAGCAGCCCAATTGTGGGGACCTACGAGCAGTACTTC
-,TRBJ2-2,-,TRBV14,CASSQERWGNTGELFF,TGTGCCAGCAGCCAAGAACGGTGGGGGAACACCGGGGAGCTGTTTTTT
many,TRBJ2-5,-,TRBV7-9,CASSFWSGAGETQYF,TGTGCCAGCAGCTTCTGGTCAGGGGCAGGGGAGACCCAGTACTTC
-,TRBJ1-1,TRBD1,TRBV7-8,CASSLESQGARTFF,TGTGCCAGCAGCTTAGAGTCACAGGGGGCCAGAACTTTCTTT
many,TRBJ2-5,TRBD2,TRBV20-1,CSAGSGGKETQYF,TGCAGTGCTGGGAGCGGGGGGAAAGAGACCCAGTACTTC
-,TRBJ1-1,-,TRBV7-6,CASSLGSSLNTEAFF,TGTGCCAGCAGCTTAGGGTCCAGCCTGAACACTGAAGCTTTCTTT
few,TRBJ1-6,-,TRBV7-2,CASSRRTAYNSPLHF,TGTGCCAGCAGCCGCCGGACAGCCTATAATTCACCCCTCCACTTT
-,TRBJ1-4,-,TRBV20-1,CSARTPGSNEKLFF,TGCAGTGCTAGGACGCCGGGCTCGAATGAAAAACTGTTTTTT
many,TRBJ2-1,TRBD1,TRBV29-1,CSVFLQGSGAYNEQFF,TGCAGCGTCTTCTTACAGGGGAGTGGGGCCTACAATGAGCAGTTCTTC